This TCR beta chain was documented in a study of blood T cell repertoires in COVID-19. Overall study: The study drew acute and convalescent COVID-19 samples from the United States, Italy and Spain. Sources were T cells, B-cell-depleted T cells, or PBMCs; the material itself was cDNA or gDNA.

Patients from Seattle were sampled longitudinally, starting during active infection. This clone was seen just once. Source study methods: Estimates of nucleated cell counts were drawn from the amplification of reference gene primers. Clones were sequenced by immunoSEQ multiplex PCR, and TCRdb holds only the in-frame ones, with some missing. The V and J calls and clone size are taken from that table; D and trimming were inferred from the DNA. Here the sample spans 300,000 to 350,000 clones, 88% being singletons. From germline, CDR1 is KGHSH and CDR2 LQKENI. The CDR3 extends over 15 amino acids. V shed 3 bases and J 4 bases; nucleotides not matched to a gene: 6.

The receptor was isolated from a woman younger than 45 with COVID-19, enrolled during active disease. Sequenced material: peripheral blood. The gene calls are TRBV18 and TRBJ2-4; TRBD1 matches at 7 bases. CDR3 coding DNA: TGTGCCAGCTCACCCAACCGGGACAGTAAAAACATTCAGTACTTC. Translated, it gives CASSPNRDSKNIQYF.